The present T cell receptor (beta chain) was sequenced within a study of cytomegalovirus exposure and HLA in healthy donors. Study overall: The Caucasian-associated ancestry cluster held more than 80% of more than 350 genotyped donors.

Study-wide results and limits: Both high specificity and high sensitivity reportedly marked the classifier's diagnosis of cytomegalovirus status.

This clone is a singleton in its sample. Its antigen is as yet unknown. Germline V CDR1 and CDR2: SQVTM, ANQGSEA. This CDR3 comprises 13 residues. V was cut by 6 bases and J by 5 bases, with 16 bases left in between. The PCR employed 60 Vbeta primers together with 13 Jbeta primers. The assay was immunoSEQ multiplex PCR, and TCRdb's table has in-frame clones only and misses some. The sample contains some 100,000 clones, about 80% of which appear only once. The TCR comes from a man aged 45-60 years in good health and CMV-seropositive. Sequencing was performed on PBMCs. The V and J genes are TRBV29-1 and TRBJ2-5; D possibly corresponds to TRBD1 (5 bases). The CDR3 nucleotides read TGCAGCGTGGCGGCAGGGATGGGGGAGACCCAGTACTTC. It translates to CSVAAGMGETQYF. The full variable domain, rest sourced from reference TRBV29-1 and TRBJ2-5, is SAVISQKPSRDICQRGTSLTIQCQVDSQVTMMFWYRQQPGQSLTLIATANQGSEATYESGFVIDKFPISRPNLTFSTLTVSNMSPEDSSIYLCSVAAGMGETQYFGPGTRLLVL.